A selection of T cell receptor beta chains follows, all from one sample in a study of T cells in Graves' hyperthyroidism and ophthalmopathy. MiXCR was run by TCRdb on the multiplex PCR reads, yielding one entry per CDR3 protein. The sample records more than 650,000 distinct CDR3 sequences, 14% being singletons. The specimen sequenced was blood. The receptors originated from a woman aged 18-29 years with Graves' hyperthyroidism. CDR3s include the opening cysteine and the closing phenylalanine or tryptophan. The D gene is left open where the match is weak. A row's size may be missing; if present it is once, few, many or a size class.

V	size	J	D	CDR3	DNA
TRBV29-1	many	TRBJ2-1	TRBD2	CSVGLARDYNEQFF	TGCAGCGTTGGACTAGCGAGAGACTACAATGAGCAGTTCTTC
TRBV4-1	many	TRBJ2-4	-	CASSATGINIQYF	TGCGCCAGCAGCGCAACAGGGATAAACATTCAGTACTTC
TRBV10-1	-	TRBJ1-2	TRBD1	CASSENWDSGYTF	TGCGCCAGCAGTGAGAACTGGGACAGCGGCTACACCTTC
TRBV7-9	-	TRBJ1-1	-	CASSPLGLLRGNTEAFF	TGTGCCAGCAGCCCCTTGGGGCTACTCCGGGGGAACACTGAAGCTTTCTTT
TRBV6-2/TRBV6-3	-	TRBJ2-1	-	CASSYSRAGSSYNEQFF	TGTGCCAGCAGTTACTCGAGAGCGGGTAGCTCCTACAATGAGCAGTTCTTC
TRBV7-9	many	TRBJ2-5	-	CASSLVGTQYF	TGTGCCAGCAGCTTAGTTGGGACCCAGTACTTC
TRBV6-2/TRBV6-3	many	TRBJ2-7	TRBD1	CASSYSFRDRRPYEQYF	TGTGCCAGCAGTTACTCGTTCCGGGACAGGCGCCCCTACGAGCAGTACTTC
TRBV6-1	-	TRBJ1-1	-	CASSEKQGWTEAFF	TGTGCCAGCAGTGAAAAGCAGGGATGGACTGAAGCTTTCTTT
TRBV10-3	few	TRBJ2-1	-	CAISGLGGPYNEQFF	TGTGCCATCAGTGGGCTCGGGGGGCCCTACAATGAGCAGTTCTTC
TRBV28	many	TRBJ1-1	-	CASNNGLIAYLRESSPNTEAFF	TGTGCCAGCAATAATGGGCTTATCGCATATCTCAGGGAGAGCTCACCCAACACTGAAGCTTTCTTT
TRBV19	-	TRBJ2-7	TRBD1	CASKRQGAYEQYF	TGTGCCAGTAAACGACAGGGGGCCTACGAGCAGTACTTC
TRBV5-1	-	TRBJ2-1	TRBD1	CASAPGQGLYEQFF	TGCGCCAGTGCCCCGGGACAGGGACTGTATGAGCAGTTCTTC
TRBV20-1	many	TRBJ2-1	-	CSAIARTYNEQFF	TGCAGTGCCATAGCGCGCACCTACAATGAGCAGTTCTTC
TRBV6-2/TRBV6-3	-	TRBJ2-2	-	CASSYSNWGTGELFF	TGTGCCAGCAGTTACTCGAATTGGGGGACCGGGGAGCTGTTTTTT
TRBV7-9	-	TRBJ1-2	-	CASSPGTGTGTNYGYTF	TGTGCCAGCAGCCCGGGTACCGGGACCGGTACTAACTATGGCTACACCTTC
TRBV2	few	TRBJ1-2	-	CASSEGQALGGYTF	TGTGCCAGCAGTGAAGGACAGGCTTTAGGCGGCTACACCTTC
TRBV29-1	many	TRBJ2-1	-	CSATLRWEVVGEQFF	TGCAGCGCAACCCTACGGTGGGAGGTTGTGGGTGAGCAGTTCTTC
TRBV20-1	many	TRBJ2-1	TRBD2	CSASPGLAGDGYNEQFF	TGCAGTGCTAGTCCGGGACTAGCGGGAGATGGATACAATGAGCAGTTCTTC
TRBV7-6	few	TRBJ2-7	-	CASSLAPLSDEQYF	TGTGCCAGCAGCTTAGCCCCCCTGAGCGACGAGCAGTACTTC
TRBV20-1	-	TRBJ1-1	TRBD1	CSARGGGGPNTEAFF	TGCAGTGCTAGGGGGGGAGGGGGCCCGAACACTGAAGCTTTCTTT
TRBV20-1	many	TRBJ2-7	TRBD2	CSARVAGGPGLDEQYF	TGCAGTGCTAGGGTAGCGGGAGGGCCGGGATTGGACGAGCAGTACTTC
TRBV14	many	TRBJ2-2	-	CASSQEYAGATGELFF	TGTGCCAGCAGCCAAGAATACGCGGGCGCCACCGGGGAGCTGTTTTTT
TRBV12-3/TRBV12-4	few	TRBJ2-7	TRBD2	CASSLGRGLAGHEQYF	TGTGCCAGCAGTTTAGGGCGGGGACTAGCGGGCCACGAGCAGTACTTC
TRBV7-8	few	TRBJ1-4	-	CASSLGATELGVQKLFF	TGTGCCAGCAGCTTAGGAGCTACTGAGTTAGGTGTGCAAAAACTGTTTTTT
TRBV7-9	-	TRBJ1-2	-	CASSLVGDDYGYTF	TGTGCCAGCAGCTTAGTGGGGGATGACTATGGCTACACCTTC
TRBV20-1	few	TRBJ2-7	TRBD2	CSASLAGVFEQYF	TGCAGTGCTTCATTAGCGGGGGTCTTCGAGCAGTACTTC
TRBV9	-	TRBJ2-1	TRBD2	CASSDPSSGSRNEQFF	TGTGCCAGCAGCGACCCCTCTAGCGGGAGTAGAAATGAGCAGTTCTTC
TRBV7-9	few	TRBJ2-1	TRBD2	CASSLFVGLAGRNEQFF	TGTGCCAGCAGCTTATTCGTGGGACTAGCGGGACGGAATGAGCAGTTCTTC